A selection of T cell receptor beta chains follows, all from one sample in a study of response to subunit inactivated influenza vaccine. MiXCR, run by TCRdb on the RT-PCR reads, gives a single entry per CDR3 protein. Here the sample spans 500,000 to 550,000 distinct CDR3 sequences, roughly 7.9% being singletons. The sample here was PBMCs from blood, taken roughly 24 months after vaccination. The receptors derive from a man between 50 and 75 years old who received an inactivated influenza vaccine. The CDR3 runs from the conserved cysteine through the conserved F or W. Fields, in order: V gene, CDR3 length, J gene, CDR3 protein.

>TRBV10-2|15|TRBJ2-5
CASSESGSWGETQYF
>TRBV4-2|16|TRBJ2-7
CASSTRSGASLYEQYF
>TRBV12-3/TRBV12-4|14|TRBJ2-3
CASSLTRSTDTQYF
>TRBV29-1|14|TRBJ1-1
CSVGGRSLNTEAFF
>TRBV20-1|11|TRBJ2-4
CSAVAKNIQYF
>TRBV25-1|13|TRBJ1-2
CASSERQERGYTF
>TRBV28|13|TRBJ2-4
CASLNGNKNIQYF
>TRBV5-4|16|TRBJ2-1
CASSPKAGSKGNEQFF
>TRBV25-1|15|TRBJ2-7
CASRATDRFTYEQYF
>TRBV7-8|19|TRBJ2-1
CASSLRTSGGSSSYNEQFF
>TRBV12-3/TRBV12-4|14|TRBJ2-1
CASSLAGGLNEQFF
>TRBV12-3/TRBV12-4|15|TRBJ1-3
CASSPDRDTGNTIYF
>TRBV7-2|13|TRBJ1-1
CASSLRGDTEAFF
>TRBV7-7|17|TRBJ2-5
CASSLGGLAAGQETQYF
>TRBV5-1|16|TRBJ2-6
CASTWGQGAGANVLTF
>TRBV29-1|15|TRBJ2-5
CSVAGSETIQETQYF
>TRBV15|13|TRBJ2-7
CATSRPGYYEQYF
>TRBV27|13|TRBJ2-7
CASSSGLAGLRYF
>TRBV20-1|15|TRBJ2-1
CSAPRGHSSYNEQFF
>TRBV20-1|15|TRBJ2-3
CSARDGGVGTDTQYF
>TRBV6-1|13|TRBJ2-7
CASSEMERRLALF
>TRBV19|15|TRBJ2-1
CASSIGRGPYNEQFF
>TRBV3-1|16|TRBJ2-3
CASSQFSSGRRHTQYF
>TRBV10-3|14|TRBJ1-5
CATSDTGANQPRHF
>TRBV12-3/TRBV12-4|16|TRBJ2-3
CASSPGVTSGTDTQYF
>TRBV28|15|TRBJ1-1
CASRLAGRLNTEAFF
>TRBV3-1|16|TRBJ2-1
CASSQVAGLAGSEQFF
>TRBV6-2/TRBV6-3|13|TRBJ1-5
CASRDRGIQPQHF
>TRBV29-1|13|TRBJ2-2
CSVEAWVTGELFF
>TRBV5-1|14|TRBJ1-6
CASSHGQGGSPLHF
>TRBV5-1|14|TRBJ2-5
CASTERGEGETQYF
>TRBV4-1|16|TRBJ2-5
CASSQTGAGGGETQYF
>TRBV12-3/TRBV12-4|14|TRBJ2-5
CASSGTLEGETQYF
>TRBV7-3|18|TRBJ2-3
CASSLQGAGVAATSTQYF
>TRBV7-2|15|TRBJ2-3
CASSLGRARTDTQYF
>TRBV20-1|15|TRBJ2-5
CSALLAGRFQETQYF
>TRBV20-1|12|TRBJ2-5
CSARAYQETQYF
>TRBV7-9|13|TRBJ1-2
CASSRGTDYGYTF
>TRBV27|14|TRBJ2-5
CASSSLGGQETQYF
>TRBV7-2|15|TRBJ2-3
CASSLNLFPTDTQYF